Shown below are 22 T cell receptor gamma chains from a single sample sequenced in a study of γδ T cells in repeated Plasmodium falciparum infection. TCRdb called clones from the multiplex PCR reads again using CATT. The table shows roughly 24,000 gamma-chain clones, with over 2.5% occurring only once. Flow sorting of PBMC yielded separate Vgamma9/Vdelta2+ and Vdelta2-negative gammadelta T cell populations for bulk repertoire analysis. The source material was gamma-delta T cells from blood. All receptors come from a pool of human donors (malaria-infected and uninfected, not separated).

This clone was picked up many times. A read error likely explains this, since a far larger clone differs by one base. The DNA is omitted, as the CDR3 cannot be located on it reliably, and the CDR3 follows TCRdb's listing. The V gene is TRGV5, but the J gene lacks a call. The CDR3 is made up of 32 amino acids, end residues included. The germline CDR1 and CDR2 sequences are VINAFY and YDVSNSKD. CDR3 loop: CATWDRRRIIRNSLAVEQHWLSQVSIGRIQHF.

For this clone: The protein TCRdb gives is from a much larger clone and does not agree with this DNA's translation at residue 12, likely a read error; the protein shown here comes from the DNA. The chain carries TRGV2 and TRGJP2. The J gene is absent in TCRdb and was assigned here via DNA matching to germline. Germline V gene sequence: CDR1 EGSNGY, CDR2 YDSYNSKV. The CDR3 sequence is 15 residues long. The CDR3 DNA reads TGTGCCACCTGGACATTTGTTCGTAGTGATTGGACCAAGACGTTT. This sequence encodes CATWTFVRSDWTKTF.

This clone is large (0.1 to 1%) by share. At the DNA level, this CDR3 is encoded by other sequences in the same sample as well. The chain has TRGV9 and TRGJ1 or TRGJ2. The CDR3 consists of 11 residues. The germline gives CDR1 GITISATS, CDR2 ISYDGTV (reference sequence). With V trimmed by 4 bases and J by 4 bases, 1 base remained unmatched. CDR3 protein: CALWEYYKKLF. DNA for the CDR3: TGTGCCTTGTGGGAATATTATAAGAAACTCTTT.

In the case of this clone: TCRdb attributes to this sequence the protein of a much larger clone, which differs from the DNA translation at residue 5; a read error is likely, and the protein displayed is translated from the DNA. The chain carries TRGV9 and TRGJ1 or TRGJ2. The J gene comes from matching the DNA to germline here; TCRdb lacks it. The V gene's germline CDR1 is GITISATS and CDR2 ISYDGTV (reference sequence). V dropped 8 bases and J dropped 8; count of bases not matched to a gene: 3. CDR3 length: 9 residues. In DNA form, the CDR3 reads TGTGCCTTGTATCATAAGAAACTCTTT. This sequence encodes CALYHKKLF.

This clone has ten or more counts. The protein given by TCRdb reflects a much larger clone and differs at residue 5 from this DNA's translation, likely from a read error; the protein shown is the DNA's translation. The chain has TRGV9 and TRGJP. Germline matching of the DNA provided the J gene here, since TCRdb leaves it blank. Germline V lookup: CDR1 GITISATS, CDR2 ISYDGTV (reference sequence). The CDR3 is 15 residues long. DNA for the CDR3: TGTGCCTTGTGGGGGGTGACCTCCGGCAAAAAAATCAAGGTATTT. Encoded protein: CALWGVTSGKKIKVF.

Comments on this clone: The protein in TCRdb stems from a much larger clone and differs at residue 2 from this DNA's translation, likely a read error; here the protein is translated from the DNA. The CDR3 spells CTLWEARDYYKKLF. CDR3 nucleotide sequence: TGTACCTTGTGGGAGGCAAGAGATTATTATAAGAAACTCTTT. The chain carries TRGV9 and TRGJ1 or TRGJ2. Because TCRdb records no J gene, it was assigned here through a match of the DNA to germline. This CDR3 spans 14 amino acids. In germline, CDR1 is GITISATS, CDR2 ISYDGTV (reference sequence).

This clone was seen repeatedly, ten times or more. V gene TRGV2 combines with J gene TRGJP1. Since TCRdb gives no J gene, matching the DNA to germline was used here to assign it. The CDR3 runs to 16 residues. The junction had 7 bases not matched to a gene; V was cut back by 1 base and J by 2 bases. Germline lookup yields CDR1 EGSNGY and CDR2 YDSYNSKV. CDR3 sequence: CATWDGELTTGWFKIF. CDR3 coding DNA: TGTGCCACCTGGGACGGAGAGTTAACCACTGGTTGGTTCAAGATATTT.

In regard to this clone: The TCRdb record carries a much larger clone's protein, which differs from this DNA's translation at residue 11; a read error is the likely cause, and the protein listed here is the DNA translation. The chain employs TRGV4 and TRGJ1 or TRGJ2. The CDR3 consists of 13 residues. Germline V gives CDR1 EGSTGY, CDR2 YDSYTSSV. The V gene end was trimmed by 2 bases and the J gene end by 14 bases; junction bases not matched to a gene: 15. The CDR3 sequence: CATWDVRGSEELF. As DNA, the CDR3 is TGTGCCACCTGGGATGTACGAGGAAGCGAGGAACTCTTT.

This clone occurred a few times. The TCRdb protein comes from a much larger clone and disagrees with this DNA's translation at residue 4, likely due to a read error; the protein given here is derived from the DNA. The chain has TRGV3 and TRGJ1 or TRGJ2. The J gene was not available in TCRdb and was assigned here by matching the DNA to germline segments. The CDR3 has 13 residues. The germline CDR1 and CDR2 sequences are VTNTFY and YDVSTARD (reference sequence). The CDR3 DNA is TGTGCCACCCGGGACAGCGTTTATTATAAGAAACTCTTT. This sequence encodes CATRDSVYYKKLF.

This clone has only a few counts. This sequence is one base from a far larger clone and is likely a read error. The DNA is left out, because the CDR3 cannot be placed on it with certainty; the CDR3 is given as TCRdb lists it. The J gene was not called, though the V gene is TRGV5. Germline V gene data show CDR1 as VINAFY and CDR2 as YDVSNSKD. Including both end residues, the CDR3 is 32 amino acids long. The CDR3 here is CATWDRRRIIRNSLAVEQHWLSQVSIGRIQHF.

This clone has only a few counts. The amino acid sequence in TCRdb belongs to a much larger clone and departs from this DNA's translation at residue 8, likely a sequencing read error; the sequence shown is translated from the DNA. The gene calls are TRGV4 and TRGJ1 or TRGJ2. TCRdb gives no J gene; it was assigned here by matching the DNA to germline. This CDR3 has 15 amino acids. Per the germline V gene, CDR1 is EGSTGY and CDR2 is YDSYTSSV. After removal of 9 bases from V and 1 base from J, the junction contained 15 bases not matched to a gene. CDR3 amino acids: CATLENSRNYYKKLF. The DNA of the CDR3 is TGTGCCACCCTCGAAAATTCACGCAATTATTATAAGAAACTCTTT.

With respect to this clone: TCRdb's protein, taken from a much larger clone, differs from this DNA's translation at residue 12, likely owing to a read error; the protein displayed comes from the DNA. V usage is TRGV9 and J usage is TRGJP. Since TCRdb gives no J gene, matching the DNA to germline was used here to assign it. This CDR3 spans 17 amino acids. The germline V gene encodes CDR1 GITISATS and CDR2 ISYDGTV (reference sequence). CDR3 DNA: TGTGCCTTGTGGGACGCAAGAGAAGAGTTGGGCAGAAAAATCAAGGTATTT. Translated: CALWDAREELGRKIKVF.

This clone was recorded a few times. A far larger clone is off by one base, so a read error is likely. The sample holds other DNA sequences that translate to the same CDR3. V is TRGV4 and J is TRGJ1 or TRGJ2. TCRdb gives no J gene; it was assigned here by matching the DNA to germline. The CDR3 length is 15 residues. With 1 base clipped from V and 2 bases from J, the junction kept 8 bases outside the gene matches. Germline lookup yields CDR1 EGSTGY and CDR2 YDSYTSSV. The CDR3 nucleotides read TGTGCCACCTGGGATGGCATTCCCCATTATTATAAGAAACTCTTT. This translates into CATWDGIPHYYKKLF.

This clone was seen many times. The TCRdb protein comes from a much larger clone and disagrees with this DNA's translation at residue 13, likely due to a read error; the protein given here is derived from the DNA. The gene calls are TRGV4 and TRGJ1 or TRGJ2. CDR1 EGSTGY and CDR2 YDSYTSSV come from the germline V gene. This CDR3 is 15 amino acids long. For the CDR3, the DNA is TGTGCCACCTGGGATGACTTTTGGGACCCCCTGAAGAGACTCTTT. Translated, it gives CATWDDFWDPLKRLF.

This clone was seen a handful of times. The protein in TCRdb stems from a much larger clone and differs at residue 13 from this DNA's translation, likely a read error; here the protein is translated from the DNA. CDR3 amino acids: CATWDEPSSRSDRIKTF. In DNA form, the CDR3 reads TGTGCCACCTGGGACGAGCCTTCTTCCCGTAGTGATCGGATCAAGACGTTT. The chain carries TRGV2 and TRGJP2. Germline matching of the DNA provided the J gene here, since TCRdb leaves it blank. The CDR3 has 17 amino acids. Germline values: CDR1 EGSNGY, CDR2 YDSYNSKV.

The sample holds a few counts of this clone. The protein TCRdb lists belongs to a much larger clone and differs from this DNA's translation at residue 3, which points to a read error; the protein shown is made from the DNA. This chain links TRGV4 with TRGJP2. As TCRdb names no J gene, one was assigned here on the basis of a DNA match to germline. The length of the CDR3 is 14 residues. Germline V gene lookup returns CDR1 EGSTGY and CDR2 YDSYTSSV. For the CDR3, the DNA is TGTGCCGCCTGGGATGGGATAGATGATTGGATCAAGACGTTT. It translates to CAAWDGIDDWIKTF.

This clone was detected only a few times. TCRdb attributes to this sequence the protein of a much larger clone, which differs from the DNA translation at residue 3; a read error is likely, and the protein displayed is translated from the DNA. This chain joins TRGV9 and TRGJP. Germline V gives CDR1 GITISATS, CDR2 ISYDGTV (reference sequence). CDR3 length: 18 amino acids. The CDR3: CAMWEPRDPELGKKIKVF. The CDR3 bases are TGTGCCATGTGGGAGCCCAGGGACCCGGAGTTGGGCAAAAAAATCAAGGTATTT.

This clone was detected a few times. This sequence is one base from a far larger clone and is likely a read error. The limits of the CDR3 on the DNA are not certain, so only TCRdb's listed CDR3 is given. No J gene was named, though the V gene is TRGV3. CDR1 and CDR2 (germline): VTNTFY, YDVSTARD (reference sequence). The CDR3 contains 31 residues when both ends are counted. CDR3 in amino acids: CATCLAGDLRNSLAVEQHWLSQVSIGRIQHF.

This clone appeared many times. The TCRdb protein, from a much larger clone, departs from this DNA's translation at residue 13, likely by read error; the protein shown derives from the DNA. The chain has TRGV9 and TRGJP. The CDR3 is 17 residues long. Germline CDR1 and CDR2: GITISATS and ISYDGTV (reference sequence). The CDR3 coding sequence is TGTGCCTTGTGGGAGGTGCGAAAAGAGTTGGGCAAAGAAATCAAGGTATTT. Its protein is CALWEVRKELGKEIKVF.

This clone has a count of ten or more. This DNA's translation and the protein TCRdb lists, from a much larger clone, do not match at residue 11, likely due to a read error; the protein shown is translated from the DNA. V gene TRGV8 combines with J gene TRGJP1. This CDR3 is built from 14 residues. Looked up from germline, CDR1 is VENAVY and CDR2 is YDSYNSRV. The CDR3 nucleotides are TGTGCCACCTGGGACCTAACCACTGGTTGGTCCAAGATATTT. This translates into CATWDLTTGWSKIF.

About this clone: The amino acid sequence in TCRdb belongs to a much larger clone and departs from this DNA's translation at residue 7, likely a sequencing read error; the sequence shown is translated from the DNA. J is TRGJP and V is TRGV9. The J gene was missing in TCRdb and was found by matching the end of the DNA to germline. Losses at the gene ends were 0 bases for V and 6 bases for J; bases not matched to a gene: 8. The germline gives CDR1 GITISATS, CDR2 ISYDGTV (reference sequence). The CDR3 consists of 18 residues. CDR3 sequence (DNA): TGTGCCTTGTGGGAGGTGCAGAGAGGAGAGTTGGGCAAAAAAATCAAGGTATTT. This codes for CALWEVQRGELGKKIKVF.

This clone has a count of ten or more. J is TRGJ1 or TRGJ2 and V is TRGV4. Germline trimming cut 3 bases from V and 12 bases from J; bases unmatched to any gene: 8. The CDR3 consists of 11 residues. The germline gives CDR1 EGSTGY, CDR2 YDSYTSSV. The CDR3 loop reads CATWDRRVKLF. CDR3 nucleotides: TGTGCCACCTGGGATCGACGGGTGAAACTCTTT.